What follows are 19 T cell receptor beta chains derived from one specimen sequenced in a study of T cells in Graves' hyperthyroidism and ophthalmopathy (dated by TCRdb to the late 2010s). The library was prepared using multiplex PCR. The sequencing machine was an Illumina HiSeq 2000. Amplification of TCR beta CDR3 regions was carried out from RNA transcripts. A first-round RT-PCR of the TCR CDR3 used the HTBI primer set with the Qiagen OneStep RT-PCR kit. TCRdb ran its own pipeline on the public reads, namely fastp trimming at Q25 and MiXCR clone calling, and kept in-frame beta chains. Each record represents a unique CDR3 protein, reported with the most common genes and DNA among its rows. In all, the sample holds around 500,000 distinct CDR3 sequences, and 15% to 20% of those were seen once. The ten largest make up approximately 30% of the sample. Specimen: blood. These TCRs come from a woman aged 25 to 39 with Graves' ophthalmopathy.

The chain combines TRBV13 with TRBJ2-1; no reliable D call. Trimming cost V 4 bases and J 10 bases, with 8 bases left between them. Germline V gene sequence: CDR1 PRHDT, CDR2 FYEKMQ (reference sequence). There are 11 residues in the CDR3. As DNA, the CDR3 is TGTGCCAGCAGCTCCCGTGGCGAGCAGTTCTTC. Its protein is CASSSRGEQFF.

This clonotype came up a few times. The V call is TRBV18, the J call TRBJ1-4; tentative D call: TRBD1 (5 bases). The CDR3 length is 15 residues. V lost 3 bases and J lost 4, with 12 bases in between. Germline V CDR1 and CDR2: KGHSH, LQKENI. The DNA of the CDR3 is TGTGCCAGCTCACCTCGGCAGGGCAGTAATGAAAAACTGTTTTTT. This codes for CASSPRQGSNEKLFF. The full variable domain, rest sourced from reference TRBV18 and TRBJ1-4, is NAGVMQNPRHLVRRRGQEARLRCSPMKGHSHVYWYRQLPEEGLKFMVYLQKENIIDESGMPKERFSAEFPKEGPSILRIQQVVRGDSAAYFCASSPRQGSNEKLFFGSGTQLSVL.

This clonotype was found a few times. Possible read error: a much larger clone is one base away. The chain recombines TRBV12-3 or TRBV12-4 with TRBJ2-7; D not certain. The tail of the sequence fits TRBJ2-1 better, so the J call may be wrong. The CDR3 has 14 amino acids. In DNA, the CDR3 is TGTGCCAGCAGTTTCCTGCTACAACCCTACGAGCAGTTCTTC. This gives the protein CASSFLLQPYEQFF.

This clonotype was seen a handful of times. The gene calls are TRBV30 and TRBJ2-1; 8 nucleotides align to TRBD2. The CDR3 is 13 amino acids. Germline lookup yields CDR1 GTSNPN and CDR2 SVGIG (reference sequence). CDR3: CARGGRTYNEQFF. In DNA, the CDR3 is TGTGCTCGGGGGGGGAGGACTTACAATGAGCAGTTCTTC. The variable domain in full, with the rest retrieved from reference TRBV30 and TRBJ2-1, is SQTIHQWPATLVQPVGSPLSLECTVEGTSNPNLYWYRQAAGRGLQLLFYSVGIGQISSEVPQNLSASRPQDRQFILSSKKLLLSDSGFYLCARGGRTYNEQFFGPGTRLTVL.

This chain connects TRBV4-2 to TRBJ1-2, with 8 positions matching TRBD1. Germline-derived CDR1 and CDR2 are LGHNA and YNFKEQ. V lost 1 base and J lost 1; bases outside the gene matches: 8. The CDR3 is 17 residues long. The DNA for the CDR3 is TGTGCCAGCAGCCAAGGGACAGGGCGGTTAGATAACTATGGCTACACCTTC. Its translation is CASSQGTGRLDNYGYTF.

The sample holds a few counts of this clonotype. The chain is built from TRBV15 and TRBJ1-1; D remains ambiguous. Germline CDR1 and CDR2: LNHNV and YYDKDF (reference sequence). The length of the CDR3 is 15 residues. V lost 0 bases and J 2 bases, leaving 10 bases between the germline ends. This CDR3 reads CATSRERIRNTEAFF. The CDR3 coding sequence is TGTGCCACCAGCAGAGAAAGGATTAGAAACACTGAAGCTTTCTTT.

This chain links TRBV29-1 with TRBJ2-7; 7 positions agree with TRBD2. CDR3 length: 15 residues. V lost 4 bases to trimming and J lost 1 base; unmatched junction nucleotides: 10. The germline V gene encodes CDR1 SQVTM and CDR2 ANQGSEA. The CDR3 reads CSVVVWEGWSYEQYF. CDR3 bases: TGCAGCGTTGTAGTCTGGGAGGGCTGGTCCTACGAGCAGTACTTC.

This clonotype was counted many times. This chain uses TRBV19 with TRBJ1-5; tentative D call: TRBD1 (5 bases). The V gene lost 7 bases and the J gene lost 0 bases, with 13 bases spanning the gap. The germline V gene has CDR1 LNHDA and CDR2 SQIVND (reference sequence). This CDR3 has 15 residues. The CDR3 sequence: CASTTAGHSNQPQHF. DNA for the CDR3: TGTGCCAGTACAACCGCGGGGCATAGCAATCAGCCCCAGCATTTT.

This clonotype was seen many times. The chain employs TRBV28 and TRBJ1-2; D perhaps matches TRBD1 (6 bases). Per germline, CDR1 MDHEN and CDR2 SYDVKM. The CDR3 loop spans 14 amino acids. Trimming left V 3 bases short and J 2 bases short, with 10 bases between. As DNA, the CDR3 is TGTGCCAGCAGTTTTACGGGGGGCAACTATGGCTACACCTTC. Translating gives CASSFTGGNYGYTF.

The table lists this clonotype with many counts. The V gene is TRBV11-2, the J gene TRBJ2-1; D may correspond to TRBD1 or TRBD2 (6 bases each). V shed 8 bases and J shed 9 bases, with 11 bases lying between them. The CDR3 contains 11 residues. CDR1 SGHAT and CDR2 FQNNGV come from the germline V gene. The CDR3 loop reads CASFGGGEQFF. For the CDR3, the DNA is TGTGCCAGCTTTGGAGGGGGTGAGCAGTTCTTC.

This chain connects TRBV30 to TRBJ1-5; D not resolved. CDR3 length: 12 amino acids. With 4 bases removed from V and 5 bases from J, the gap between germline ends came to 9 bases. Per the germline V gene, CDR1 is GTSNPN and CDR2 is SVGIG (reference sequence). CDR3 protein: CAWIGRDQPQHF. The CDR3 DNA reads TGTGCCTGGATTGGCCGGGATCAGCCCCAGCATTTT.

In this sample, this clonotype turned up many times. This chain uses TRBV7-2 with TRBJ2-3, with D perhaps TRBD2 (6 bases). Germline CDR1 is SGHTA and CDR2 is FQGNSA. The CDR3 runs to 17 residues. Trimming took off 5 bases at V and 5 bases at J, with 23 bases between the two ends. The CDR3 loop reads CASSLGGAGSGEDTQYF. CDR3 nucleotide sequence: TGTGCCAGCAGCCTAGGAGGGGCCGGGAGTGGTGAAGATACGCAGTATTTT.

This clonotype was detected many times. The chain links TRBV20-1 to TRBJ2-3; maybe TRBD2 (6 bases). The CDR3 is made up of 17 amino acids. The V gene lost 0 bases and the J gene lost 4 bases, with 20 bases spanning the gap. Per germline, CDR1 DFQATT and CDR2 SNEGSKA (reference sequence). CDR3 nucleotides: TGCAGTGCTAGAGATTCGCGTGGCGGGGCCGGCCCAGATACGCAGTATTTT. It codes for CSARDSRGGAGPDTQYF.

This clonotype was recorded many times. The chain uses TRBV11-2 and TRBJ2-5; D remains unclear. This CDR3 contains 14 residues. The germline V gene encodes CDR1 SGHAT and CDR2 FQNNGV. Trimming pared 1 base from V and 4 bases from J, leaving 10 bases between. The CDR3 protein is CASSLGSLRETQYF. CDR3 coding DNA: TGTGCCAGCAGCTTAGGGTCTTTGCGAGAGACCCAGTACTTC.

This clonotype was detected only once. This chain joins TRBV5-6 and TRBJ2-7; 9 nucleotides match TRBD1. V gave up 3 bases and J gave up 4 bases; unmatched junction bases: 14. Germline V gene data show CDR1 as SGHDT and CDR2 as YYEEEE. The CDR3 consists of 17 residues. The CDR3 reads CASSWATGTGREYEQYF. The CDR3 bases are TGTGCCAGCAGCTGGGCGACCGGGACAGGGAGAGAGTACGAGCAGTACTTC.

This clonotype has at least ten counts. This rearrangement joins TRBV29-1 to TRBJ2-1; D not resolved. Germline lookup yields CDR1 SQVTM and CDR2 ANQGSEA. V lost 0 bases and J lost 0, with 15 bases in between. The CDR3 has 17 amino acids. The CDR3 DNA reads TGCAGCGTTGAAGATTTCCCCGGACGGAGCTCCTACAATGAGCAGTTCTTC. It is translated as CSVEDFPGRSSYNEQFF.

This clonotype appeared many times. V gene TRBV4-3 combines with J gene TRBJ1-1; D not certain. Trimming left V 0 bases short and J 1 base short, with 15 bases between. This CDR3 is 17 amino acids long. The V gene's germline CDR1 is LGHNA and CDR2 YSLEER. The CDR3 coding sequence is TGCGCCAGCAGCCAAGATTTTACGCCACGGGGGAACACTGAAGCTTTCTTT. Translating gives CASSQDFTPRGNTEAFF.

On this clonotype: The junction departs from germline at one end; a sequencing error may be responsible. The rearrangement joins TRBV25-1 to TRBJ2-2, with TRBD2 as a possible D gene (5 bases). Germline CDR1 and CDR2: MGHDK and SYGVNS. This CDR3 has 15 residues. As DNA, the CDR3 is TGTGCCAGCAGTGAATATATTTGGGATACCGGGGAGCTGCTTTTT. It codes for CASSEYIWDTGELLF. Based on the CDR3 plus reference TRBV25-1 and TRBJ2-2, the full variable domain is EADIYQTPRYLVIGTGKKITLECSQTMGHDKMYWYQQDPGMELHLIHYSYGVNSTEKGDLSSESTVSRIRTEHFPLTLESARPSHTSQYLCASSEYIWDTGELLFGEGSRLTVL.

This clonotype has a count of ten or more. CDR3 bases: TGTGCCAGCAGTTTTACACAGGGGTTAAACAATGAGCAGTTCTTC. It is translated as CASSFTQGLNNEQFF. The gene calls are TRBV28 and TRBJ2-1; 7 bases are shared with TRBD1. V was clipped by 3 bases and J by 5 bases; unmatched bases: 7. Germline lookup yields CDR1 MDHEN and CDR2 SYDVKM. CDR3 length equals 15 residues.